This TCR beta chain came from a study of early T cells in non-severe SARS-CoV-2 infection. Turning to the study itself: Sequencing was performed on bulk RNA from unsorted whole blood, leaving chains unpaired.

This clonotype was seen repeatedly, ten times or more. Its target is not known. Overall study findings and caveats: Anti-spike CD8 responses were favored in VDJdb matching, and private and CD4 specificities were missed.

TCRdb reprocessed the 5' RACE reads via MiXCR and lists one record per CDR3 protein. The sample includes about 110,000 distinct CDR3 sequences, about 12% of them seen just once. Sequencing was performed on whole blood. The receptor was isolated from an adult who was a healthcare worker with PCR-confirmed SARS-CoV-2 infection or an uninfected control (not recorded which).

Written as DNA, the CDR3 is TGTGCCAGCAGCCAGACAGGGGGCGCAGATACGCAGTATTTT. Residues: CASSQTGGADTQYF. V usage is TRBV3-1 and J usage is TRBJ2-3, with 10 bases fitting TRBD1. Germline trimming cut 3 bases from V and 4 bases from J; bases unmatched to any gene: 1. This CDR3 has 14 amino acids. Germline lookup yields CDR1 LGHDT and CDR2 YNNKEL (reference sequence).